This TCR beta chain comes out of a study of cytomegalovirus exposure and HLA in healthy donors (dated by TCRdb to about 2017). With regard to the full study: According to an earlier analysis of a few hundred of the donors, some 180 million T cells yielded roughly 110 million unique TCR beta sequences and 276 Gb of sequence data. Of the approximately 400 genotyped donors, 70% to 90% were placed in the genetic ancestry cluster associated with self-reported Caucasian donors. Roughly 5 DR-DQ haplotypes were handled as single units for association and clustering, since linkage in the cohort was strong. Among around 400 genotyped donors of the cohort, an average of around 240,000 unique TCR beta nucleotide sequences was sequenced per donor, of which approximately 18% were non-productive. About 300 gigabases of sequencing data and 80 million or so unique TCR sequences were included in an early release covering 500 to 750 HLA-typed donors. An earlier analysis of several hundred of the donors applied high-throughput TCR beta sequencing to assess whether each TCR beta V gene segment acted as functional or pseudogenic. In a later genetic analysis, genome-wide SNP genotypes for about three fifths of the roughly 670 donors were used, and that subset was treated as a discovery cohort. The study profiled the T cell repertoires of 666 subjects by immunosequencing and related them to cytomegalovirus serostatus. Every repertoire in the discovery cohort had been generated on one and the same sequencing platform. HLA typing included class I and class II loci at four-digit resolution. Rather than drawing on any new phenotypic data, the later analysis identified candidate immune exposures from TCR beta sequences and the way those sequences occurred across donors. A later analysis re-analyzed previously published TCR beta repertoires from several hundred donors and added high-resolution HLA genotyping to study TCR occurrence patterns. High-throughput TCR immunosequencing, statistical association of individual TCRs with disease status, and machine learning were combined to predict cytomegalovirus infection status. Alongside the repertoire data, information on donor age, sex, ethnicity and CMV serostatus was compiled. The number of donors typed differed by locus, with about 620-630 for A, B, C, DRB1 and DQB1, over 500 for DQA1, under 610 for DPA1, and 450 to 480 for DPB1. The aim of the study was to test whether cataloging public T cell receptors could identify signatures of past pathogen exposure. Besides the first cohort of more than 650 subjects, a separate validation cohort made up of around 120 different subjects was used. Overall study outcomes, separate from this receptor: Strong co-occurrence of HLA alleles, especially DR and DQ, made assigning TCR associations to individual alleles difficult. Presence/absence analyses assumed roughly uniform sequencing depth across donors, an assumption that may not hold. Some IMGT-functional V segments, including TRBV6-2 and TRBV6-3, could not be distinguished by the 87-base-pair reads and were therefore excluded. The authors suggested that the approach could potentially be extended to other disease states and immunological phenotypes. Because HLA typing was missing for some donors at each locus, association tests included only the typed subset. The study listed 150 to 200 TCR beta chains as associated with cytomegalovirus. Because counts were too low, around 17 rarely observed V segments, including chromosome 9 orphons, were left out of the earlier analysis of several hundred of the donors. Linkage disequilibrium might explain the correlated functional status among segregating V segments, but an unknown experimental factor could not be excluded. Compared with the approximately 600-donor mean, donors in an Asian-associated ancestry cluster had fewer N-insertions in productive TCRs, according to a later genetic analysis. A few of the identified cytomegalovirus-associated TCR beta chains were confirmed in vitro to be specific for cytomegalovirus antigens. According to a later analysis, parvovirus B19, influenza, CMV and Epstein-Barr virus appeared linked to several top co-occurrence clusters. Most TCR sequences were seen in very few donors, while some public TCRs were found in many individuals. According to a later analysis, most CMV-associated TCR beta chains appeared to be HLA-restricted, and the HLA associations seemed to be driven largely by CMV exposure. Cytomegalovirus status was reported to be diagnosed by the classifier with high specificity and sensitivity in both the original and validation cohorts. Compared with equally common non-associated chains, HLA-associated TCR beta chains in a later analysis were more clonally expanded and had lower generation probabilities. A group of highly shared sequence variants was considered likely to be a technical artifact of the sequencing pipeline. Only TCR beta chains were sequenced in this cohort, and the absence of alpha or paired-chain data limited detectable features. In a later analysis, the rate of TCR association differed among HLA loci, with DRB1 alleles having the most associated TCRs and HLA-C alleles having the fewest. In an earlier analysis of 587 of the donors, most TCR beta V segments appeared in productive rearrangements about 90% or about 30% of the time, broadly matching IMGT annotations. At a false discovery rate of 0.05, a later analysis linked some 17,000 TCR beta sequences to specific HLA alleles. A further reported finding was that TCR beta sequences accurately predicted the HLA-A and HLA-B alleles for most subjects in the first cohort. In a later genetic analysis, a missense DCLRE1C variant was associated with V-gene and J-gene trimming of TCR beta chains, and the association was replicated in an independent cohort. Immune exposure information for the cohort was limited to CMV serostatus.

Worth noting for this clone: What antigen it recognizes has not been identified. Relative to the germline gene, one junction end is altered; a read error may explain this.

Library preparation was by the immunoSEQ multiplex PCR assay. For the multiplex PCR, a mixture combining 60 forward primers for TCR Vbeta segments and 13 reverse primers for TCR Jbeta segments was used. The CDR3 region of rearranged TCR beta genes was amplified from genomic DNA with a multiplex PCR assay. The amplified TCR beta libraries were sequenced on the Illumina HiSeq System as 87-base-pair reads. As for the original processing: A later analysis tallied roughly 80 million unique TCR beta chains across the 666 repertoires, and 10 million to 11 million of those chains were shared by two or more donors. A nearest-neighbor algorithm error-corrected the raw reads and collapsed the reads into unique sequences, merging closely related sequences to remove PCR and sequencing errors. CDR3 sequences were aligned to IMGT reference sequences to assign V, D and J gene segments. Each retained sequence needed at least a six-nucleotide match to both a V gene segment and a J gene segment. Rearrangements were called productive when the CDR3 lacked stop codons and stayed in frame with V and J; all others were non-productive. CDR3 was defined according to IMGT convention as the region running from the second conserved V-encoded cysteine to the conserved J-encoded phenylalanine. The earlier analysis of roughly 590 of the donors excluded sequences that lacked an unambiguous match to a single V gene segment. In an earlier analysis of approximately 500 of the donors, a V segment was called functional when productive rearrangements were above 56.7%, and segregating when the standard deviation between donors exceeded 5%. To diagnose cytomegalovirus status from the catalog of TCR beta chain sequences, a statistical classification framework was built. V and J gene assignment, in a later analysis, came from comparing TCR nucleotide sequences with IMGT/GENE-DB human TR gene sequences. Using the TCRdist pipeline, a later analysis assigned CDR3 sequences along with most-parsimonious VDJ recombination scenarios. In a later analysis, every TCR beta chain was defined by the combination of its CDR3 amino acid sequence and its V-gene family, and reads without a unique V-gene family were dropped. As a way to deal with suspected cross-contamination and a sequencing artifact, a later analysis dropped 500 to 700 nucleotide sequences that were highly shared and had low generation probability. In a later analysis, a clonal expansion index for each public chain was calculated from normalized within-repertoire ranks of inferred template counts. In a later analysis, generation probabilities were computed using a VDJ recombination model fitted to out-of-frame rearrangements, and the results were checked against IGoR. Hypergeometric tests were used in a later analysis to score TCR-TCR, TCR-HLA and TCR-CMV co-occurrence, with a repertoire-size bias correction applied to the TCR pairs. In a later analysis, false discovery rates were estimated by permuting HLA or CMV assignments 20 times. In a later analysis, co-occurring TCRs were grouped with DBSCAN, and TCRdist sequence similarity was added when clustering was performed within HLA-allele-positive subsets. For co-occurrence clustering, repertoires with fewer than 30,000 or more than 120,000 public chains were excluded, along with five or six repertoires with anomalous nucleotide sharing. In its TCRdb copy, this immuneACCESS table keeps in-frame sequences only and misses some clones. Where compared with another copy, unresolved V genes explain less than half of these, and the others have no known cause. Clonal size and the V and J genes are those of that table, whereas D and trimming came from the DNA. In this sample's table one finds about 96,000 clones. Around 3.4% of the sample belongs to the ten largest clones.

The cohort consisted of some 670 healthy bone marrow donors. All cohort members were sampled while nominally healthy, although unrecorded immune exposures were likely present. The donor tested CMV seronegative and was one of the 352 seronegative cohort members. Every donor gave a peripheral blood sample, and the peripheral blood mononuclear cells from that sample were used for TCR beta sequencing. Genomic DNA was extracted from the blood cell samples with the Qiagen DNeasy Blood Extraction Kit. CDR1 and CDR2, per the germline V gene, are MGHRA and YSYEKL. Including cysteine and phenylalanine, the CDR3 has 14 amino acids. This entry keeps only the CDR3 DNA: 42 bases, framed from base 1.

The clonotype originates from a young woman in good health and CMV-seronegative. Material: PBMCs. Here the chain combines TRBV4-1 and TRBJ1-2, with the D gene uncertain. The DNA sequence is TGCGCCGGCAGCCAGGAGTCGCTAAACTATGGCTACACCTTC. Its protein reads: CAGSQESLNYGYTF.